The present TCR beta chain was sequenced within a study of neurological immune-mediated disorders. Findings and caveats of the study: Neither clinical nor MRI features showed any association with the multiple sclerosis repertoire cluster, and the authors stated that larger cohorts are needed.

PBMCs stored at -80 C, numbering 2 million, were the origin of the unsorted libraries. The cDNA was synthesized by 5'RACE incorporating 10-nucleotide random UMIs. From 15-18 subjects, each sequencing run yielded over 170 million TCR-beta sequences. TCRdb re-called the 5' RACE reads through MiXCR, storing one row per CDR3 protein. The data contain about 58,000 distinct CDR3 sequences, more than 3% of them singletons. This clonotype was detected many times. Its antigen is still unknown. The CDR3 has 12 amino acids. Germline CDR1 reads SGHRS; CDR2 reads YFSETQ. V was trimmed by 4 bases and J by 7 bases, leaving 11 bases between them.

The source is a man aged 25 to 40 with multiple sclerosis. Source material: PBMCs. The chain uses TRBV5-1 and TRBJ1-1; D unclear. The CDR3 DNA sequence: TGCGCCAGCAGCCTTAGCCCAGGTGAAGCTTTCTTT. Protein: CASSLSPGEAFF. The full variable domain, completed using reference TRBV5-1 and TRBJ1-1, is KAGVTQTPRYLIKTRGQQVTLSCSPISGHRSVSWYQQTPGQGLQFLFEYFSETQRNKGNFPGRFSGRQFSNSRSEMNVSTLELGDSALYLCASSLSPGEAFFGQGTRLTVV.